Reported below is one T cell receptor (beta chain). Only a few counts were recorded for this clone. The antigen it recognizes is unknown. Base qualities are not provided; no much larger clone lies one nucleotide away. V gives up 0 bases and J gives up 7 bases, and the segment between their germline ends measures 16 bases. The CDR3 runs 16 amino acids, cysteine and phenylalanine included. The retained sequence is limited to the CDR3, 48 bases, with the frame set at the first base. The CDR1 and CDR2 encoded by the germline V gene are SGHRS and YFSETQ. This sample stems from a study of T cell repertoires in ileal Crohn's disease (dated by TCRdb to about 2019). Background on the whole study: At the time of surgery, approximately 35% of patients were active smokers, and the median duration of disease was roughly 8.3 years. Every patient underwent surgery because of a complication, which was stricturing disease in about 60% and penetrating disease in around 39%. About half of the patients received postoperative therapy: 11 received thiopurines and 18 received anti-TNF agents. Biopsies taken from the proximal margin of the surgical specimen were designated as MI samples. For commercial TCRB immunosequencing, roughly 0.5 micrograms of biopsy DNA were submitted for each sample. TCR repertoire analysis was done in 55 to 70 Crohn's disease patients from a prospective multicentre cohort. The study was conducted in parallel with a multicentre cohort built to find predictors of early endoscopic recurrence after ileocolonic resection. A Rutgeerts score higher than i0 was the definition used for endoscopic postoperative recurrence. The study sequenced some 170 mucosal samples from around 52 patients, taken at several locations on the surgical specimen and at postoperative endoscopy.

The method behind the library was the immunoSEQ multiplex PCR assay. CDR3 regions were amplified from genomic DNA by Adaptive Biotechnology using a two-step, amplification bias-controlled multiplex PCR. In the first PCR, primers covered every V and J gene segment, and in the second PCR, barcodes and Illumina adapters were added. CDR3 libraries were sequenced on an Illumina instrument. As for the original processing: The analysis drew on both the pipelines supplied by the vendor and custom analysis of the raw data in R/Bioconductor running R version 3.3.0. Clonality, which ranges from 0 to 1, was calculated as the inverse of the normalised Shannon entropy across all productive clones. High-frequency clones were defined as the repertoire share of the top 100 clones, retaining only clones passing a 95% confidence test. Overlap between samples was measured with the Morisita-Horn index, while repertoire diversity was measured with the Simpson index. In TCRdb, the immuneACCESS table is reduced to in-frame sequences with V and J assigned. These tables do not hold every clone; where another copy was compared, an unresolved V gene accounts for under half, and the others remain unexplained. V, J and clone size reflect that table, while D and trimming were determined from the DNA. The sample includes about 7,200 clones, with around 70% observed a single time. The ten largest clones add up to roughly 10% of the sample.

This specimen's time point label, interpreted: proximal margin of the surgical specimen (macroscopically non-inflamed). Eligible patients were adults with ileal or ileocolonic Crohn's disease who had an indication for ileocolonic resection. Whole ileal mucosal biopsies were stored frozen at -80°C before DNA extraction. Genomic DNA was extracted from frozen whole biopsies with a TRizol-based method and quantified on a NanoDrop 2000 spectrophotometer. Broad study findings and their caveats: More high-frequency clones were carried by sorted CD8 T cells than by CD4 T cells, suggesting that mucosal expansions were mainly CD8. Mucosal CD4 and CD8 T cells were sorted and sequenced only in a subgroup of patients, whose size was not stated. Patients who were active smokers at surgery had a significantly higher proportion of clonal expansions than non-smokers (around 25% vs 18%, p=0.02). Higher high-frequency clone percentages at surgery were associated with endoscopic recurrence; all patients with clonality above 26.8% (18/57) had recurrence.

Source material: ileal tissue. The source of this sequence is an adult with Crohn's disease. The sequence is built from TRBV5-1 and TRBJ1-4, and TRBD1 may be the D gene, going by 5 matching bases. The CDR3 region has the sequence CASSLGLGGASEKLFF. In nucleotide form, the sequence is TGCGCCAGCAGCTTGGGATTGGGTGGGGCATCTGAAAAACTGTTTTTT. With all but the CDR3 taken from the reference TRBV5-1 and TRBJ1-4 genes, the full variable domain is: KAGVTQTPRYLIKTRGQQVTLSCSPISGHRSVSWYQQTPGQGLQFLFEYFSETQRNKGNFPGRFSGRQFSNSRSEMNVSTLELGDSALYLCASSLGLGGASEKLFFGSGTQLSVL.